This TCR beta chain was retrieved from a study of blood T cell repertoires in COVID-19. Whole-study context: There were acute and convalescent COVID-19 samples, and they came from the United States, Italy and Spain. PBMCs, B-cell-depleted T cells, or T cells provided the cDNA or gDNA that made up the material.

The CDR3 sequence is 15 residues long. The V gene's germline CDR1 is MNHEY and CDR2 SMNVEV (reference sequence). V was cut by 2 bases and J by 0 bases, with 8 bases left in between. Source study methods: The authors estimated nucleated cell counts from reference gene primer amplification. The assay was immunoSEQ multiplex PCR, and TCRdb's table has in-frame clones only and misses some. That table gives V, J and clone size, and the DNA gave D and trimming. The sample consists of 100,000 to 150,000 clones, 74% of them appearing once. In Seattle, patients joined the study during active infection and were tracked longitudinally.

The sequenced sample was peripheral blood. The chain recombines TRBV27 with TRBJ1-5; D is undetermined. This TCR came from a man older than 75 with COVID-19, enrolled during active disease. The CDR3 nucleotides read TGTGCCAGCAGTTTAGTACAGCATAGCAATCAGCCCCAGCATTTT. Encoded protein: CASSLVQHSNQPQHF.